The 10 T cell receptor beta chains presented below share a single source sample, sequenced in a study of blood T cell repertoires in COVID-19. The table came from immunoSEQ multiplex PCR; TCRdb's copy has only in-frame clones and leaves some out. The table lists about 120,000 clones, 75% to 90% of them singletons, with 25% to 30% in the top ten. Source material: peripheral blood. The receptors here all came from a woman in her 70s with acute or convalescent COVID-19.

The gene calls are TRBV6-5 and TRBJ1-3; no firm D call. Germline lookup yields CDR1 MNHEY and CDR2 SVGAGI. The CDR3 length is 12 residues. V was trimmed by 4 bases and J by 4 bases, leaving 5 bases between them. As DNA, the CDR3 is TGTGCCAGCAGTTCCAGGGGAAACACCATATATTTT. Encoded protein: CASSSRGNTIYF.

The chain is built from TRBV19 and TRBJ1-1, with 8 bases identical to TRBD1. With 4 bases clipped from V and 4 bases from J, the junction kept 2 bases outside the gene matches. The V gene's germline CDR1 is LNHDA and CDR2 SQIVND (reference sequence). The CDR3 totals 13 residues. As DNA, the CDR3 is TGTGCCAGTAGTAGGACAGGGCCCACTGAAGCTTTCTTT. It is translated as CASSRTGPTEAFF.

V and J are TRBV12-3 or TRBV12-4 and TRBJ2-7; possible D gene TRBD2, 5 bases. V was pared by 5 bases and J by 2 bases, with 7 bases between. CDR3 size: 12 residues. The CDR3 protein is CASSPSPYEQYF. The CDR3 bases are TGTGCCAGCAGTCCTAGCCCCTACGAGCAGTACTTC.

This chain connects TRBV12-5 to TRBJ2-1, with D possibly matching TRBD1 (5 bases). The CDR3 sequence is 15 residues long. V was shortened by 1 base and J by 6 bases, with 13 bases between the two germline ends. The V gene's germline CDR1 is LGHNT and CDR2 FRNRAP. The CDR3 loop reads CASGLAQSGINEQFF. The CDR3 coding sequence is TGTGCTAGTGGTTTGGCCCAATCAGGGATCAATGAGCAGTTCTTC.

The gene calls are TRBV11-2 and TRBJ2-3; 9 nucleotides line up with TRBD2. CDR1 is SGHAT, CDR2 FQNNGV, per germline. The CDR3 is 17 amino acids. The J segment lost 0 bases and the V segment lost 5 bases, leaving 9 bases of the junction unmatched. The CDR3 loop reads CASSISLAGKSTDTQYF. The CDR3 DNA reads as TGTGCCAGCAGCATCTCCCTAGCGGGGAAAAGCACAGATACGCAGTATTTT.

The chain combines TRBV6-5 with TRBJ2-3; TRBD1 agrees at 10 bases. CDR3 length equals 13 residues. Trimming cost V 0 bases and J 15 bases; bases outside gene matches: 6. Germline V gene lookup returns CDR1 MNHEY and CDR2 SVGAGI. The CDR3 DNA reads TGTGCCAGCAGTTACTCGAAGGGGGACAGGGGTTATTTT. It specifies CASSYSKGDRGYF.

CDR3 sequence: CASSPQGASDSPLHF. The CDR3 DNA is TGTGCCAGCAGCCCACAGGGGGCGAGCGATTCACCCCTCCACTTT. V gene TRBV6-4 combines with J gene TRBJ1-6, with 9 nucleotides matching TRBD1. Germline CDR1 and CDR2: MRHNA and SNTAGT. This CDR3 region has 15 residues. J gave up 8 bases and V 6 bases, and 8 bases lay outside the gene matches.

The V gene is TRBV9, the J gene TRBJ1-3; D not certain. The V gene lost 3 bases and the J gene lost 0 bases, with 10 bases spanning the gap. Germline V lookup: CDR1 SGDLS, CDR2 YYNGEE. CDR3 length: 15 amino acids. The chain's CDR3 is CASSGQADSGNTIYF. DNA for the CDR3: TGTGCCAGCAGCGGCCAGGCTGACTCTGGAAACACCATATATTTT.

The rearrangement links TRBV5-4 to TRBJ1-1; TRBD1 might be the D (5 bases). CDR3 length equals 16 residues. The V and J ends lost 0 bases and 0 bases respectively, with 12 bases between them. Germline loops: CDR1 SGHNT, CDR2 YYREEE (reference sequence). The CDR3 DNA reads as TGTGCCAGCAGCTTGGATTTGCAGGGATTGAACACTGAAGCTTTCTTT. Protein product: CASSLDLQGLNTEAFF.

The rearrangement uses TRBV9 and TRBJ2-3, with D maybe TRBD2 (6 bases). V lost 0 bases, J lost 2 bases, and 13 bases lay in between. This CDR3 is 16 amino acids long. Germline assignment: CDR1 SGDLS and CDR2 YYNGEE. Written as DNA, the CDR3 is TGTGCCAGCAGCGTAGAGGAGGGCAGGCTCACAGATACGCAGTATTTT. This translates into CASSVEEGRLTDTQYF.